This T cell receptor beta chain was found in a study of identifying expanded T cells in peripheral blood. Broader study findings: Clone count variance between roughly 2-week samples rose with total template count.

Here immunoSEQ multiplex PCR was the method, and the copy in TCRdb shows in-frame clones only, minus some. This sample has 60,000 to 70,000 clones, with approximately 82% found just once. Notes on this clone: Antigen: not known.

During the collection period, no donor immune events like infections were recorded. This CDR3 contains 16 residues. This sequence originates from a person aged 18 to 70 in good health. This sequence joins TRBV21-1 and TRBJ2-2; the D call in the table, TRBD1, was not verified against the DNA. TRBV21-1 is a documented pseudogene. The sequenced material came from blood. CDR3 coding DNA: TGTGCCAGCAGCAATTTTCTGCAGGGGCGGGTCGGGGAGCTGTTTTTT. Protein sequence: CASSNFLQGRVGELFF.